This TCR beta chain was profiled in a study of identical twins. Through template switching, a universal primer site was introduced, and the cDNA contained unique molecular identifiers. TCRdb used MiXCR to reprocess the 5' RACE reads, holding one entry per CDR3 protein. The profile covers about 900,000 distinct CDR3 sequences, with approximately 13% appearing a single time and around 1.6% taken by the ten largest. With no exceptions, donors were healthy Caucasians. To note about this clonotype: Its matching antigen is unknown.

This CDR3 has 14 amino acids. Germline V gives CDR1 LGHDT, CDR2 YNNKEL (reference sequence). The germline V and J ends were trimmed by 3 bases and 1 base, with 7 bases remaining between them. Whole-study results and caveats: Findings came from cross-sectional statistics, without long-term follow-up of donors. Analyses of zero insertions could, in part, be confounded by invariant MAIT and iNKT cells.

This same sample was also part of a study on yellow fever vaccine responses in identical twins.

Sequences were obtained from PBMCs. This chain joins TRBV3-1 and TRBJ1-5, with TRBD1 as a possible D gene (5 bases). The receptor was isolated from a woman aged 18-29 years in good health. As DNA, the CDR3 is TGTGCCAGCAGCCATCACAGGAGCAATCAGCCCCAGCATTTT. Its translation: CASSHHRSNQPQHF.